Ten or more counts support the clone carrying this TCR beta chain. Its antigen is as yet unknown. A second roughly 6 to 11 cycle PCR used barcoded and J-beta primers. Tagging of each cDNA molecule was performed by a template-switch adaptor with 12 random nucleotides. TCRdb called the 5' RACE reads again in MiXCR, with one record for every CDR3 protein. The top ten hold 7.7% of the sample, which has around 1,500,000 distinct CDR3 sequences, roughly 27% seen once. V shed 0 bases and J shed 11 bases, with 16 bases lying between them. The CDR3 has 13 amino acids. The germline V gene has CDR1 SQVTM and CDR2 ANQGSEA. Isolation yielded PBMCs, at least 6.5 million per sample, in every case. This entry is derived from a study of blood T cells in healthy people across ages. Study observations and caveats: Long-lived donors exceeded aged donors in naive CD4+ cells and diversity.

The source of this sequence is a woman in her twenties or thirties in good health. The material sequenced was blood. The rearrangement links TRBV29-1 to TRBJ1-2; no clear D. The DNA for the CDR3 is TGCAGCGTTGAAGAGCTGGACCCCCAGGATTACACCTTC. Translation: CSVEELDPQDYTF. The full variable domain, completed using reference TRBV29-1 and TRBJ1-2, is SAVISQKPSRDICQRGTSLTIQCQVDSQVTMMFWYRQQPGQSLTLIATANQGSEATYESGFVIDKFPISRPNLTFSTLTVSNMSPEDSSIYLCSVEELDPQDYTFGSGTRLTVV.